One and the same sample provided the 32 T cell receptor beta chains below, sequenced in a study of blood T cells in healthy people across ages. Using a J-beta primer mix together with a sample-barcoded 5' primer, a second PCR was run for about 6 to 12 cycles. TCRdb reanalysed the 5' RACE reads using MiXCR and keeps one entry per CDR3 protein. Of about 2 million distinct CDR3 sequences listed, just under 50% are singletons. Sequenced: blood. These receptors all stem from a woman in her thirties or forties in good health.

A remark on this clonotype: The junction does not match germline at one end; this may be a read error. The CDR3 protein is CAGSLLDTQYF. The CDR3 DNA sequence: TGCGCCGGCAGCTTATTGGATACGCAGTATTTT. This chain joins TRBV5-1 and TRBJ2-3; D remains ambiguous. CDR1 is SGHRS, CDR2 YFSETQ, per germline. This CDR3 is 11 amino acids long.

Note on this clonotype: One end of the junction does not line up with germline, which may come from a read error. The chain is built from TRBV9 and TRBJ1-3; D uncertain. This CDR3 comprises 15 residues. Germline-derived CDR1 and CDR2 are SGDLS and YYNGEE. The CDR3 coding sequence is TGTGCCGGCAGCGTAGAGGCATACTCTGGAAACACCACATATTTT. Translating gives CAGSVEAYSGNTTYF. Combining the CDR3 with reference TRBV9 and TRBJ1-3 gives the whole variable domain DSGVTQTPKHLITATGQRVTLRCSPRSGDLSVYWYQQSLDQGLQFLIQYYNGEERAKGNILERFSAQQFPDLHSELNLSSLELGDSALYFCAGSVEAYSGNTTYFGEGSWLTVV.

The chain has TRBV27 and TRBJ1-2; 7 bases match TRBD1. Trimming took 7 bases from V and 6 from J; bases not matched to a gene: 8. The CDR3 extends over 13 amino acids. Germline CDR1 MNHEY, CDR2 SMNVEV (reference sequence). CDR3 DNA sequence: TGTGCCAGCACTTCGCAGGGGGGAAATGGCTACACCTTC. It specifies CASTSQGGNGYTF.

This clonotype has at least ten counts. An end of the junction differs from the germline gene, which may be a read error. The rearrangement joins TRBV5-1 to TRBJ2-3; the match to TRBD1 covers 7 bases. The CDR3 length is 15 residues. The V gene's germline CDR1 is SGHRS and CDR2 YFSETQ. The CDR3: CASSFRDRSTDTQYF. The DNA for the CDR3 is TGTGCCAGCAGCTTCCGGGACAGAAGCACAGATACGCAGTATTTT.

The gene calls are TRBV19 and TRBJ2-7, with unresolved D. V lost 1 base and J 1 base, leaving 5 bases between the germline ends. Looked up from germline, CDR1 is LNHDA and CDR2 is SQIVND (reference sequence). The CDR3 contains 13 residues. In DNA, the CDR3 is TGTGCCAGTAGTATAGGCGGTTCCTACGAGCAGTACTTC. It translates to CASSIGGSYEQYF.

The V call is TRBV6-1, the J call TRBJ2-1; tentative D call: TRBD1 (5 bases). Trimming pared 7 bases from V and 3 bases from J, leaving 19 bases between. This CDR3 contains 16 residues. Per germline, CDR1 MNHNS and CDR2 SASEGT. CDR3 region: CASIAVGPSLYNEQFF. The CDR3 DNA reads TGTGCCAGCATCGCGGTGGGGCCATCGCTCTACAATGAGCAGTTCTTC.

The V call is TRBV19, the J call TRBJ2-5; 9 bases align to TRBD1. V dropped 4 bases and J dropped 2; count of bases not matched to a gene: 5. The CDR3 extends over 15 amino acids. CDR1 is LNHDA, CDR2 SQIVND, per germline (reference sequence). CDR3 sequence: CASSTDRGHQETQYF. The DNA of the CDR3 is TGTGCCAGTAGTACGGACAGGGGCCATCAAGAGACCCAGTACTTC.

The chain links TRBV5-1 to TRBJ2-1, with TRBD2 matching over 15 bases. V lost 4 bases and J lost 1; bases outside the gene matches: 12. The germline CDR1 and CDR2 sequences are SGHRS and YFSETQ. There are 20 residues in the CDR3. CDR3 region: CASSRRTSGGAGPSYNEQFF. CDR3 sequence (DNA): TGCGCCAGCAGCCGACGGACTAGCGGGGGGGCGGGTCCGTCCTACAATGAGCAGTTCTTC.

The V gene is TRBV4-3, the J gene TRBJ2-3; 8 positions match TRBD2. The germline V gene encodes CDR1 LGHNA and CDR2 YSLEER. There are 16 residues in the CDR3. Trimming cost V 1 base and J 2 bases; bases outside gene matches: 5. The CDR3 DNA follows: TGCGCCAGCAGCCAAGCCGGGCGGGGGGCCACAGATACGCAGTATTTT. Translation: CASSQAGRGATDTQYF.

This clonotype occurred many times. The rearrangement joins TRBV25-1 to TRBJ2-5; tentatively, D is TRBD1 (6 bases). The CDR3 length is 14 residues. Trimming pared 4 bases from V and 1 base from J, leaving 10 bases between. CDR1 and CDR2 (germline): MGHDK, SYGVNS. The CDR3 DNA sequence: TGTGCCAGCAGTGTGACAGGTCTCCAAGAGACCCAGTACTTC. It specifies CASSVTGLQETQYF.

This clonotype was observed at least ten times. The chain couples TRBV7-2 to TRBJ2-7; D gene ambiguous. The CDR3 has 14 amino acids. Trimming took 0 bases from V and 0 from J, leaving 6 bases between them. CDR1 is SGHTA and CDR2 is FQGNSA in the germline V gene. Written as DNA, the CDR3 is TGTGCCAGCAGCTTAGCGCCTAGCTCCTACGAGCAGTACTTC. Protein product: CASSLAPSSYEQYF.

This chain joins TRBV5-5 and TRBJ2-3; no firm D call. The V end was cut by 1 base, the J end by 0 bases, with 9 bases between. In germline, CDR1 is SGHKS, CDR2 YYEKEE (reference sequence). This CDR3 contains 15 residues. CDR3: CASSLRGRSTDTQYF. In nucleotides, the CDR3 is TGTGCCAGCAGCTTGCGAGGAAGGAGCACAGATACGCAGTATTTT.

This chain links TRBV7-3 with TRBJ1-2, with TRBD1 as a possible D gene (6 bases). The germline gives CDR1 SGHTA, CDR2 FQGTGA. Deletions cut 4 bases from V and 6 bases from J, with 15 bases between. This CDR3 has 14 amino acids. This CDR3 is CASSSQPDSHGYTF. The CDR3 bases are TGTGCCAGCAGCTCCCAGCCGGACAGCCATGGCTACACCTTC.

V gene TRBV29-1 combines with J gene TRBJ1-4; D is perhaps TRBD1 (5 bases). This CDR3 comprises 14 residues. V lost 3 bases and J 7 bases, leaving 15 bases between the germline ends. Germline values: CDR1 SQVTM, CDR2 ANQGSEA. CDR3 sequence: CSVDLGTRFEKLFF. CDR3 nucleotide sequence: TGCAGCGTTGATTTGGGGACCAGATTTGAAAAACTGTTTTTT.

The chain is built from TRBV27 and TRBJ2-1; D is possibly TRBD1 or TRBD2 (5 bases each). The CDR3 length is 15 residues. The V end lost 0 bases, the J end lost 6 bases, and 12 bases lay between the germline ends. The V gene's germline CDR1 is MNHEY and CDR2 SMNVEV (reference sequence). In nucleotides, the CDR3 is TGTGCCAGCAGTTTATCGGGGGTCGGTGTCAATGAGCAGTTCTTC. This translates into CASSLSGVGVNEQFF.

The genes are TRBV5-6 and TRBJ1-2, with 9 bases identical to TRBD1. The CDR3 totals 14 residues. Germline V lookup: CDR1 SGHDT, CDR2 YYEEEE. V trimming: 4 bases; J trimming: 4 bases; junction bases outside the gene matches: 5. The CDR3 DNA reads TGTGCCAGCAGCATGGGACAGGGAAGCTATGGCTACACCTTC. As protein: CASSMGQGSYGYTF.

The V call is TRBV20-1, the J call TRBJ2-5; TRBD2 matches 10 bases. The junction had 3 bases not matched to a gene; V was cut back by 2 bases and J by 3 bases. Germline V gene sequence: CDR1 DFQATT, CDR2 SNEGSKA (reference sequence). The CDR3 has 14 residues. DNA for the CDR3: TGCAGTGCTAGACTACTAGCGGGGAAAGAGACCCAGTACTTC. Protein sequence: CSARLLAGKETQYF.

J is TRBJ2-1 and V is TRBV4-1; maybe TRBD1 (6 bases). Germline CDR1 MGHRA, CDR2 YSYEKL. V lost 4 bases and J 9 bases, leaving 13 bases between the germline ends. The CDR3 is 13 amino acids. DNA for the CDR3: TGCGCCAGCAGCCGGAACAGGGACGGTGAGCAGTTCTTC. Residues: CASSRNRDGEQFF.

The chain uses TRBV12-3 or TRBV12-4 and TRBJ1-2; 9 bases line up with TRBD1. The CDR3 is 16 amino acids. Germline trimming cut 6 bases from V and 7 bases from J; bases unmatched to any gene: 15. The CDR3: CASSFLSTGGQGGYTF. The DNA of the CDR3 is TGTGCCAGCAGCTTTCTCTCTACAGGGGGCCAAGGTGGCTACACCTTC.

The chain recombines TRBV6-5 with TRBJ2-1; the D call may be TRBD1 or TRBD2 (5 bases each). The V end was cut by 0 bases, the J end by 6 bases, with 12 bases between. The CDR3 spans 15 residues. Germline V gene lookup returns CDR1 MNHEY and CDR2 SVGAGI. CDR3 DNA: TGTGCCAGCAGTTACTCAAGGGACCGCCTCAATGAGCAGTTCTTC. Translating it yields CASSYSRDRLNEQFF.

This chain links TRBV27 with TRBJ2-4, with 14 bases matching TRBD2. V was clipped by 5 bases and J by 0 bases; unmatched bases: 6. This CDR3 region has 18 residues. Germline values: CDR1 MNHEY, CDR2 SMNVEV (reference sequence). CDR3 residues: CASSIGTSGGIAKNIQYF. The CDR3 bases are TGTGCCAGCAGTATCGGGACTAGCGGGGGAATAGCCAAAAACATTCAGTACTTC.

This chain links TRBV21-1 with TRBJ2-4; the table's D call, TRBD1, has no DNA check behind it. TRBV21-1 is assigned pseudogene status. The CDR3 sequence is 16 residues long. CDR3 in DNA: TGTGCCAGCAGCGTCCCAACATCTAGGGCCAAAAACATTCAGTACTTC. Translation gives CASSVPTSRAKNIQYF.

This clonotype came up once. This chain uses TRBV6-5 with TRBJ2-3; tentatively, D is TRBD1 (6 bases). V was trimmed by 4 bases and J by 4 bases, leaving 9 bases between them. This CDR3 has 13 amino acids. The germline V gene encodes CDR1 MNHEY and CDR2 SVGAGI. Here the CDR3 reads CASSWRQADTQYF. The CDR3 DNA is TGTGCCAGCAGTTGGAGACAGGCAGATACGCAGTATTTT.

There are a few counts of this clonotype. The V and J genes are TRBV29-1 and TRBJ1-2, with 7 bases lining up with TRBD1. Looked up from germline, CDR1 is SQVTM and CDR2 is ANQGSEA. J was trimmed by 4 bases and V by 1 base; bases with no gene match: 6. The CDR3 runs 14 residues. The CDR3 coding sequence is TGCAGCGTTGAAGGAGGGGGCGACCTCTATGGCTACACCTTC. This sequence encodes CSVEGGGDLYGYTF. The variable domain in full, completed from reference TRBV29-1 and TRBJ1-2, reads SAVISQKPSRDICQRGTSLTIQCQVDSQVTMMFWYRQQPGQSLTLIATANQGSEATYESGFVIDKFPISRPNLTFSTLTVSNMSPEDSSIYLCSVEGGGDLYGYTFGSGTRLTVV.

The chain carries TRBV3-1 and TRBJ2-3; the match to TRBD1 covers 7 bases. J was trimmed by 2 bases and V by 4 bases; bases with no gene match: 6. CDR1 is LGHDT and CDR2 is YNNKEL in the germline V gene (reference sequence). The CDR3 runs to 15 residues. CDR3 amino acids: CASSPRTGLTDTQYF. The CDR3 nucleotides read TGTGCCAGCAGCCCTAGGACAGGACTCACAGATACGCAGTATTTT.

This chain uses TRBV27 with TRBJ2-7, with a weak D call TRBD1 (5 bases). V lost 0 bases, J lost 0 bases, and 9 bases lay in between. This CDR3 has 15 amino acids. Germline-derived CDR1 and CDR2 are MNHEY and SMNVEV (reference sequence). CDR3 sequence reads: CASSLSGQGSYEQYF. Here the CDR3 DNA reads TGTGCCAGCAGTTTATCGGGTCAGGGCTCCTACGAGCAGTACTTC.

This clonotype has more than one count but fewer than ten. The gene calls are TRBV6-6 and TRBJ2-5; no firm D call. This CDR3 region has 17 residues. In germline, CDR1 is MNHNY, CDR2 SVGAGI (reference sequence). V dropped 0 bases and J dropped 7 bases, with 21 bases sitting between them. Here the CDR3 reads CASSYSKTTVSDRTQYF. The CDR3 DNA sequence: TGTGCCAGCAGTTACTCCAAAACGACGGTATCAGATAGGACCCAGTACTTC.

J is TRBJ2-1 and V is TRBV4-3, with D hard to call. Germline V gives CDR1 LGHNA, CDR2 YSLEER. Between the trimmed V and J ends, which lost 0 bases and 6 bases, there was a span of 6 bases. The CDR3 runs 13 residues. The CDR3 DNA reads as TGCGCCAGCAGCCAAGATTTCCCCAATGAGCAGTTCTTC. Amino acid sequence: CASSQDFPNEQFF.

The chain couples TRBV6-2 or TRBV6-3 to TRBJ1-6; 8 positions agree with TRBD1. The CDR3 contains 18 residues. The V and J ends lost 6 bases and 0 bases, in that order; junction bases with no gene match: 10. Germline CDR1 and CDR2: MNHEY and SVGEGT. CDR3 DNA sequence: TGTGCCAGCAGGGGGAGGACAGGGAGAAGCTCCTATAATTCACCCCTCCACTTT. This sequence encodes CASRGRTGRSSYNSPLHF.

V gene TRBV7-3 combines with J gene TRBJ2-3, with TRBD2 matching over 9 bases. There are 16 residues in the CDR3. Germline-derived CDR1 and CDR2 are SGHTA and FQGTGA. Losses at the gene ends were 2 bases for V and 2 bases for J; bases not matched to a gene: 5. CDR3 nucleotide sequence: TGTGCCAGCAGCTTATACGCGGGGGGGCTCACAGATACGCAGTATTTT. Its protein product is CASSLYAGGLTDTQYF.

This clonotype occurred a few times. This sequence joins TRBV20-1 and TRBJ2-7, with D perhaps being TRBD1 or TRBD2 (5 bases each). The CDR3 is made up of 14 amino acids. Germline V CDR1 and CDR2: DFQATT, SNEGSKA (reference sequence). V shed 5 bases and J shed 3 bases, with 17 bases lying between them. CDR3 coding DNA: TGCAGTGCTCGAACCGGGACCTCCGTCTACGAGCAGTACTTC. It specifies CSARTGTSVYEQYF.

The V and J genes are TRBV27 and TRBJ1-2; the match to TRBD1 covers 7 bases. V was pared by 3 bases and J by 4 bases, with 5 bases of the junction left unmatched. From germline, CDR1 is MNHEY and CDR2 SMNVEV (reference sequence). This CDR3 comprises 14 residues. CDR3 region: CASSFRDRFYGYTF. CDR3 sequence (DNA): TGTGCCAGCAGTTTCCGGGACAGATTCTATGGCTACACCTTC.